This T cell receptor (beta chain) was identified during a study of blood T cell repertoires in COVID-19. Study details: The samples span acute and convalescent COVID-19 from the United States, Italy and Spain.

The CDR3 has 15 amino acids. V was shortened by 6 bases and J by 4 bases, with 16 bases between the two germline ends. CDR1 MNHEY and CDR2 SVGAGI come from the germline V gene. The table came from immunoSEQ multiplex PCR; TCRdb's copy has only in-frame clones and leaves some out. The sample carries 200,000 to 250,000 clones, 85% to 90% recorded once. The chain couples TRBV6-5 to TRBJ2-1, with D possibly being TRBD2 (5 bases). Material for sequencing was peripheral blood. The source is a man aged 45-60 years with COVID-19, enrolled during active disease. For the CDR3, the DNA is TGTGCCAGCAGGGAGGACCACGGTGTTTACAATGAGCAGTTCTTC. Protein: CASREDHGVYNEQFF.